These T cell receptor beta chains were read from a single sample in a study of T cells in localized non-small cell lung cancer. Generated by immunoSEQ multiplex PCR, the TCRdb table keeps only in-frame clones and is missing some. The sample consists of under 30,000 clones, about 88% of them appearing once. Sequenced here: peripheral blood, sampled before any cancer treatment. All receptors derive from a woman between 40 and 69 years old with stage I lung adenocarcinoma. Both conserved end residues are part of each CDR3. A D gene is named only where the DNA matches it firmly. The size of a clone is reported for some rows only, either as once, few or many, or as a class for expanded clones.

abundance,j_gene,d_gene,v_gene,CDR3nt,CDR3aa
.,TRBJ2-3,TRBD2,TRBV27,TGTGCCAGCGGTCTAGCGGGTACAGATACGCAGTATTTT,CASGLAGTDTQYF
.,TRBJ2-3,.,TRBV7-2,TGTGCCAGCAGCCCCCGAGGGGGAGGGGCAGATACGCAGTATTTT,CASSPRGGGADTQYF
once,TRBJ1-2,TRBD1,TRBV2,TGTGCCAGCAGTATAGGACAGGGGGCCTATGGCTACACCTTC,CASSIGQGAYGYTF
.,TRBJ2-3,.,TRBV27,TGTGCCAGCAGTTTAACCACCGCCACAGATACGCAGTATTTT,CASSLTTATDTQYF
.,TRBJ2-5,.,TRBV27,TGTGCCAGCAGCTCGTTATACCAAGAGACCCAGTACTTC,CASSSLYQETQYF
.,TRBJ1-3,.,TRBV6-4,TGTGCCAGCAGTGATAAAGGACAAGAGACCTCTGGAAACACCATATATTTT,CASSDKGQETSGNTIYF
.,TRBJ2-2,.,TRBV11-1,TGTGCCAGCAGCTTAGAGTCCGGGGAGCTGTTTTTT,CASSLESGELFF
.,TRBJ2-3,TRBD1,TRBV7-3,TGTGCCAGCAGCGCCCGACAGGGGAGAGATACGCAGTATTTT,CASSARQGRDTQYF
.,TRBJ2-2,.,TRBV7-9,TGTGCCAGCAGCCAGCAGTCTGGGGCCACCGGGGAGCTGTTTTTT,CASSQQSGATGELFF
.,TRBJ2-7,.,TRBV5-1,TGCGCCAGCAGCTTGACTACAGGGATCACCTACGAGCAGTACTTC,CASSLTTGITYEQYF
.,TRBJ2-1,TRBD2,TRBV10-2,TGCGCCAGCAAAGAGGGACTAGCGGGAGATGAGCAGTTCTTC,CASKEGLAGDEQFF
once,TRBJ1-2,.,TRBV28,TGTGCCAGCAGTTTATACATTGATTATGGCTACACCTTC,CASSLYIDYGYTF
.,TRBJ2-5,.,TRBV27,TGTGCCAGCAGTCCACAGGGAAGAGAGACCCAGTACTTC,CASSPQGRETQYF
.,TRBJ2-7,TRBD1,TRBV2,TGTGCCAGCAGTCGGACAGGCTCCCACGAGCAGTACTTC,CASSRTGSHEQYF
.,TRBJ1-2,.,TRBV27,TGTGCCAGCAGTTCCTGGCAGGCGAGCTACACCTTC,CASSSWQASYTF
.,TRBJ1-2,.,TRBV30,TGTGCCTGGAGTGTATGGGGAAACTATGGCTACACCTTC,CAWSVWGNYGYTF
.,TRBJ2-3,.,TRBV30,.,CAWSPVAGGARYF
.,TRBJ2-7,TRBD2,TRBV28,TGTGCCATAACCGGGACTAGCGACTACGAGCAGTACTTC,CAITGTSDYEQYF
.,TRBJ2-3,TRBD1,TRBV28,TGTGCCAGCAGTCCCGTAGGACACAGGGGGCTGAAAGATACGCAGTATTTT,CASSPVGHRGLKDTQYF
.,TRBJ1-5,.,TRBV28,TGTGCCAGCAGTTTGTCGGACAGACTATATCAGCCCCAGCATTTT,CASSLSDRLYQPQHF
.,TRBJ2-7,TRBD1,TRBV28,TGTGCCAGCTGGGGACAGGGGGTGCTCTACGAGCAGTACTTC,CASWGQGVLYEQYF
.,TRBJ2-4,.,TRBV7-9,TGTGCCAGCAGCCCAAGGTCCATGAACATTCAGTACTTC,CASSPRSMNIQYF
medium-sized,TRBJ2-7,TRBD1,TRBV4-3,TGCGCCAGCACCCCAAGTATCGGACAGGGTGTCGACGAGCAGTACTTC,CASTPSIGQGVDEQYF
.,TRBJ1-1,.,TRBV12-5,TGTGCTAGTGCCTTGGGAGGGTCCACTGAAGCTTTCTTT,CASALGGSTEAFF
.,TRBJ2-2,.,TRBV21-1,TGTGCCAGCACCAATTTTGGCGGGGATAACACCGGGGAGCTGTTTTTT,CASTNFGGDNTGELFF
once,TRBJ1-1,TRBD1,TRBV27,TGTGCCAGCAGTTTATCAGTAGGGGGCTATGAAGCTTTCTTT,CASSLSVGGYEAFF
.,TRBJ2-2,.,TRBV27,TGTGCCAGCAGTCCACGACAGCCTACCGGGGAGCTGTTTTTT,CASSPRQPTGELFF
.,TRBJ1-1,.,TRBV10-3,TGTGCCATCAGTGAGTCTGGGGCAGGGAAAGGTGAAGCTTTCTTT,CAISESGAGKGEAFF
.,TRBJ2-7,.,TRBV2,TGTGCCAGCAGTGAAGGGAGGGACCTCGGATACGGGTACTTC,CASSEGRDLGYGYF
.,TRBJ2-1,.,TRBV18,TGTGCCAGCTCACCCACAACAGGGACCTACAATGAGCAGTTCTTC,CASSPTTGTYNEQFF
.,TRBJ2-1,.,TRBV27,TGTGCCAGCAGTTTAAGCCGAGCAGGCTCCTACAATGAGCAGTTCTTC,CASSLSRAGSYNEQFF
.,TRBJ2-1,.,TRBV5-1,TGCGCCAGCAGCTTGGGGCAGGGCAATGAGCAGTTCTTC,CASSLGQGNEQFF
.,TRBJ2-3,TRBD2,TRBV5-4,TGTGCCAGCAGCTTGGCTGGGACTAAACAAACAGATACGCAGTATTTT,CASSLAGTKQTDTQYF
.,TRBJ1-5,TRBD1,TRBV19,TGTGCCAGTAGTCGGGGACAGCTTAGCAATCAGCCCCAGCATTTT,CASSRGQLSNQPQHF
.,TRBJ2-2,.,TRBV13,TGTGCCAGCAGCTTAATTTGGGGAGCCGCGAACACCGGGGAGCTGTTTTTT,CASSLIWGAANTGELFF
.,TRBJ1-2,.,TRBV6-9,TGTGCCAGCAGGGAGGGACAATTGCTGAACTATGGCTACACCTTC,CASREGQLLNYGYTF
.,TRBJ1-1,TRBD1,TRBV6-6,TGTGCCAGCAGTTACACTGGACAGGGGGGGACTGAAGCTTTCTTT,CASSYTGQGGTEAFF